This T cell receptor (beta chain) was recovered during a study of blood T cells in healthy people across ages. Across the study: Template-switching capture recovered about one barcoded beta molecule per two T cells.

Using a J-beta primer mix together with a sample-barcoded 5' primer, a second PCR was run for roughly 7 to 12 cycles. Individual samples furnished no less than 2.5 million CDR3-containing paired-end reads apiece. Each CDR3 protein gets one entry after TCRdb re-called the 5' RACE reads with MiXCR. The sample lists 1,500,000 or so distinct CDR3 sequences, less than 45% seen once, with about 3.8% in the top ten. As concerns this clonotype: Its antigen is not identified.

V lost 0 bases to trimming and J lost 8 bases; unmatched junction nucleotides: 1. The CDR3 is 14 residues long. The germline V gene has CDR1 SGHRS and CDR2 YFSETQ. Study observations and caveats: As naive T cell percentage varied, TCR beta diversity correlated strongly with it.

This TCR came from a woman aged 18-29 years in good health. V is TRBV5-1 and J is TRBJ1-6, with 8 bases aligning to TRBD1. The source material was blood. The CDR3 spells CASSLVDRDSPLHF. The CDR3 region has the DNA TGCGCCAGCAGCTTGGTGGACAGGGATTCACCCCTCCACTTT.